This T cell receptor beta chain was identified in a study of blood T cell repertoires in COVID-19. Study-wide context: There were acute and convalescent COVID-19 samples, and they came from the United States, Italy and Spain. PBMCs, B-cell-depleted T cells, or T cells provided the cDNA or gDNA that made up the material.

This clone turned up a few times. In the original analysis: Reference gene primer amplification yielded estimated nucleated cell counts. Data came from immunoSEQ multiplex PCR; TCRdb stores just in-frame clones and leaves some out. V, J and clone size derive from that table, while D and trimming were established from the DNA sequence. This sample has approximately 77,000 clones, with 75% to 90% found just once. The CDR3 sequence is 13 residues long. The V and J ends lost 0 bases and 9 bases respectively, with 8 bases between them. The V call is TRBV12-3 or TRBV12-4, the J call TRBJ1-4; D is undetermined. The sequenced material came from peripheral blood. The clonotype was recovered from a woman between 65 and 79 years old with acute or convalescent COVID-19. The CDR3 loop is CASSLAFRQKLFF. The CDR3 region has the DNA TGTGCCAGCAGTTTAGCCTTCAGGCAAAAACTGTTTTTT.